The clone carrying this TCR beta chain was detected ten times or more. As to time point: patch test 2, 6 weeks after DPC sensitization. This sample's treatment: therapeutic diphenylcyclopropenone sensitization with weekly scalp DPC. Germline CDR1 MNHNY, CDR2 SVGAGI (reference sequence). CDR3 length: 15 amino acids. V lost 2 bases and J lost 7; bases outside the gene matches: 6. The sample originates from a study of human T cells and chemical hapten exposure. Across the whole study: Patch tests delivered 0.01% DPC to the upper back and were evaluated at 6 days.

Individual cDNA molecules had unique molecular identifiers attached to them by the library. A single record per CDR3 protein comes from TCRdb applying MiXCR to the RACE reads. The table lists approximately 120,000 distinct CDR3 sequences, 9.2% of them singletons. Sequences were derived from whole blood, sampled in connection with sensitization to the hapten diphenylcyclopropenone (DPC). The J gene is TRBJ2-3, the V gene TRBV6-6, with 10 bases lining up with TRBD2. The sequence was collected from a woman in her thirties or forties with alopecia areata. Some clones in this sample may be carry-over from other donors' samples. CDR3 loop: CASSYPAGGQNTQYF. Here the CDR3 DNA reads TGTGCCAGCAGTTACCCAGCGGGGGGGCAAAATACGCAGTATTTT.